The 14 T cell receptor beta chains below were found in one sample sequenced in a study of cytomegalovirus exposure and HLA in healthy donors. The PCR used 60 Vbeta and 13 Jbeta primers. Libraries were prepared by immunoSEQ multiplex PCR; TCRdb keeps only in-frame clonotypes and omits some of them. The sample holds 110,000 to 150,000 clones, approximately 63% seen once. Material for sequencing was PBMCs. The source is a woman aged 55-70 years in good health and CMV-seropositive.

This clone was counted once. CDR3 sequence (DNA): TGTGCCAGCCCCGGGACAGATGAAAACACCGGGGAGCTGTTTTTT. This gives the protein CASPGTDENTGELFF. The chain joins TRBV6-6 to TRBJ2-2; 7 bases are shared with TRBD1. The V segment lost 8 bases and the J segment 2 bases; nucleotides outside the gene matches: 8. The germline V gene has CDR1 MNHNY and CDR2 SVGAGI (reference sequence). The CDR3 totals 15 residues.

This clone occurred once. The rearrangement uses TRBV2 and TRBJ2-3, with TRBD2 matching 11 bases. The CDR3 is 15 residues long. CDR1 is SNHLY, CDR2 FYNNEI, per germline. The junction had 2 bases not matched to a gene; V was cut back by 0 bases and J by 6 bases. CDR3 in amino acids: CASSEAGLAGDTQYF. DNA for the CDR3: TGTGCCAGCAGTGAAGCAGGACTAGCGGGCGATACGCAGTATTTT. Full variable domain (missing parts from reference TRBV2 and TRBJ2-3): EPEVTQTPSHQVTQMGQEVILRCVPISNHLYFYWYRQILGQKVEFLVSFYNNEISEKSEIFDDQFSVERPDGSNFTLKIRSTKLEDSAMYFCASSEAGLAGDTQYFGPGTRLTVL.

The chain joins TRBV19 to TRBJ1-2, with D perhaps matching TRBD1 (6 bases). The length of the CDR3 is 13 residues. Germline V CDR1 and CDR2: LNHDA, SQIVND (reference sequence). The V gene lost 6 bases and the J gene lost 1 base, with 9 bases spanning the gap. This chain's CDR3 is CASRHRDNYGYTF. For the CDR3, the DNA is TGTGCCAGTAGACACAGGGATAACTATGGCTACACCTTC.

This clone occurred a few times. This chain links TRBV9 with TRBJ2-6; D not certain. CDR1 SGDLS and CDR2 YYNGEE come from the germline V gene. V dropped 2 bases and J dropped 1 base, with 19 bases sitting between them. This CDR3 has 19 amino acids. CDR3 amino acids: CASSVPTDKVESGANVLTF. For the CDR3, the DNA is TGTGCCAGCAGCGTCCCCACAGACAAGGTTGAGTCTGGGGCCAACGTCCTGACTTTC.

J is TRBJ2-2 and V is TRBV5-1; D gene ambiguous. Germline V CDR1 and CDR2: SGHRS, YFSETQ. V was trimmed by 5 bases and J by 3 bases, leaving 11 bases between them. This CDR3 contains 14 residues. The CDR3 here is CASSSDGDTGELFF. CDR3 DNA: TGCGCCAGCAGTTCCGACGGAGACACCGGGGAGCTGTTTTTT.

The CDR3 protein is CAWARGTSGRHLGDEQFF. In nucleotides, the CDR3 is TGTGCCTGGGCCAGGGGGACTAGCGGGAGGCACCTAGGGGATGAGCAGTTCTTC. The rearrangement joins TRBV30 to TRBJ2-1; 15 bases are shared with TRBD2. J lost 8 bases, V lost 5 bases, and 16 bases had no gene match. The V gene's germline CDR1 is GTSNPN and CDR2 SVGIG (reference sequence). The CDR3 extends over 18 amino acids.

The chain links TRBV6-5 to TRBJ2-1; a weak D match, TRBD2 (6 bases). This CDR3 comprises 13 residues. The germline V gene has CDR1 MNHEY and CDR2 SVGAGI. Trimming removed 6 bases from V and 5 bases from J, with 11 bases in between. The DNA of the CDR3 is TGTGCCAGCAGCCGAGAGCGGGACAATGAGCAGTTCTTC. Protein product: CASSRERDNEQFF.

The V gene is TRBV5-1, the J gene TRBJ2-3, with TRBD2 matching over 8 bases. Per germline, CDR1 SGHRS and CDR2 YFSETQ. This CDR3 has 15 amino acids. The trim removed 5 bases at V and 6 bases at J, leaving 11 bases unmatched. CDR3 region: CASRNSGDPSDTQYF. For the CDR3, the DNA is TGCGCCAGCAGGAATAGCGGGGATCCCTCGGATACGCAGTATTTT.

The genes are TRBV2 and TRBJ1-2; 9 positions agree with TRBD1. Per germline, CDR1 SNHLY and CDR2 FYNNEI. V lost 5 bases, J lost 0 bases, and 7 bases stayed unmatched. CDR3 length: 16 amino acids. In DNA form, the CDR3 reads TGTGCCAGCAGTAGGGGACAGGGCTTAGCTAACTATGGCTACACCTTC. Its protein is CASSRGQGLANYGYTF.

The chain has TRBV28 and TRBJ2-3; TRBD1 matches 10 bases. V shed 6 bases and J 4 bases; nucleotides not matched to a gene: 7. Per the germline V gene, CDR1 is MDHEN and CDR2 is SYDVKM. The CDR3 length is 15 residues. CDR3 DNA sequence: TGTGCCAGCAGCCCCCGACAGGGGGCGGCAGATACGCAGTATTTT. Protein sequence: CASSPRQGAADTQYF.

V gene TRBV7-3 combines with J gene TRBJ2-1; D is uncertain. The ends were cut back, 0 bases at V and 0 bases at J, with 9 bases in the middle. This CDR3 is built from 16 residues. Germline-derived CDR1 and CDR2 are SGHTA and FQGTGA. The CDR3 loop is CASSLTGRSSYNEQFF. CDR3 bases: TGTGCCAGCAGCTTAACGGGCAGAAGCTCCTACAATGAGCAGTTCTTC.

The chain combines TRBV19 with TRBJ1-4; no clear D. The germline gives CDR1 LNHDA, CDR2 SQIVND (reference sequence). The CDR3 totals 16 residues. V lost 5 bases, J lost 0 bases, and 13 bases lay in between. CDR3 nucleotide sequence: TGTGCCAGTAGTCCTTCGGCGGCAGCAACTAATGAAAAACTGTTTTTT. Translating it yields CASSPSAAATNEKLFF.

V and J are TRBV27 and TRBJ2-7; weak D call: TRBD1 (6 bases). CDR3 length: 13 amino acids. The V and J ends lost 3 bases and 1 base respectively, with 7 bases between them. Germline-derived CDR1 and CDR2 are MNHEY and SMNVEV (reference sequence). The CDR3 coding sequence is TGTGCCAGCAGTTTCGGACAGTCCTACGAGCAGTACTTC. Protein product: CASSFGQSYEQYF.

The J gene is TRBJ2-5, the V gene TRBV27, with a weak D call TRBD1 (6 bases). The CDR3 has 14 residues. Trimming removed 4 bases at V and 5 bases at J, with 14 bases between. Germline assignment: CDR1 MNHEY and CDR2 SMNVEV (reference sequence). The CDR3 coding sequence is TGTGCCAGCAGTTCGGCAGGGGCGATGGAGACCCAGTACTTC. The encoded protein is CASSSAGAMETQYF.